This section outlines one T cell receptor beta chain sequence together with its context. The data derive from a study of CD4 and CD8 cells across lung adenocarcinoma regions. Samples came from patients with localized non-small cell lung adenocarcinoma. The trim removed 5 bases at V and 5 bases at J, leaving 2 bases unmatched. The length of the CDR3 is 14 residues. CDR1 is MNHNS and CDR2 is SASEGT in the germline V gene. TCRdb independently ran MiXCR on the PCR reads; one entry per CDR3 protein. This repertoire shows about 19,000 distinct CDR3 sequences, about 46% found once; its top ten account for roughly a fifth.

The receptor's source is a male donor with lung adenocarcinoma. The CD4 and CD8 labels of this study may be unreliable. The chain has TRBV6-1 and TRBJ2-1, with 11 bases fitting TRBD2. Material: CD4+ T cells from the margin of a lung tumor. The CDR3 coding sequence is TGTGCCAGCAGTAGACTAGCGGGGAACAATGAGCAGTTCTTC. It codes for CASSRLAGNNEQFF.